Reported below is one T cell receptor (beta chain). The antigen is unknown. The CDR3 loop spans 13 amino acids. Germline lookup yields CDR1 SQVTM and CDR2 ANQGSEA. The V and J ends lost 8 bases and 0 bases respectively, with 11 bases between them. These data originate in a study of T-cell reconstitution after alpha-beta-depleted transplantation in children. Findings and limits, study-wide: Two months or so post-transplant, alpha-beta T cells reportedly derived from several hundred expanded graft clones. It was newly produced T cells that mostly accounted for T-cell counts and diversity one year after transplant.

Unique molecular identifiers were incorporated when the TCRbeta library was constructed. TCRdb analysed the PCR reads with MiXCR anew, one entry per CDR3 protein. The sample includes about 230,000 distinct CDR3 sequences, roughly a tenth seen only once; the top ten take roughly 27%. V and J are TRBV29-1 and TRBJ2-1, with D uncertain. This clonotype was sampled from a child under two years old with acute myeloid leukemia, due to receive a stem cell transplant. The source was PBMCs, collected before TCRalphabeta/CD19-depleted stem cell transplant. The CDR3 sequence is CSYCSSSYNEQFF. The CDR3, as DNA: TGCAGCTATTGCAGCAGCTCCTACAATGAGCAGTTCTTC.